This paragraph reports one T cell receptor (beta chain). The antigen is not known. The treatment here: around 19 received Ad26.COV2.S at low or high dose, single or two shots; a few received placebo; per-sample allocation not given. Collection of samples fell on day 63 after the first vaccine or placebo injection. This record comes from a study of Ad26.COV2.S vaccination and SARS-CoV-2 variants. Study as a whole: It was the COV1001 Ad26.COV2.S trial arm that included the donor. Into the muscle, Ad26.COV2.S was dosed once or twice, 56 days apart. Study results and limitations: Researchers reported similar non-spike TCR breadth in vaccine and placebo recipients.

Some clones are missing from TCRdb's copy, which holds only in-frame ones; the method was immunoSEQ multiplex PCR. The sample has fewer than 400,000 clones; approximately 91% are singletons. CDR3 length: 14 amino acids. The germline V and J ends were trimmed by 6 bases and 8 bases, with 20 bases remaining between them. Looked up from germline, CDR1 is SGHRS and CDR2 is YFSETQ. The chain recombines TRBV5-1 with TRBJ1-2, with TRBD1 as a possible D gene (6 bases). Sequencing was performed on peripheral blood, taken in a trial of Ad26.COV2.S vaccine versus placebo. The sequence came from a person between 18 and 65 years old who received the Ad26.COV2.S COVID-19 vaccine or a placebo. The CDR3 reads CASTSTDRSGGYTF. In nucleotides, the CDR3 is TGCGCCAGCACCTCCACCGACAGGTCGGGGGGCTACACCTTC.